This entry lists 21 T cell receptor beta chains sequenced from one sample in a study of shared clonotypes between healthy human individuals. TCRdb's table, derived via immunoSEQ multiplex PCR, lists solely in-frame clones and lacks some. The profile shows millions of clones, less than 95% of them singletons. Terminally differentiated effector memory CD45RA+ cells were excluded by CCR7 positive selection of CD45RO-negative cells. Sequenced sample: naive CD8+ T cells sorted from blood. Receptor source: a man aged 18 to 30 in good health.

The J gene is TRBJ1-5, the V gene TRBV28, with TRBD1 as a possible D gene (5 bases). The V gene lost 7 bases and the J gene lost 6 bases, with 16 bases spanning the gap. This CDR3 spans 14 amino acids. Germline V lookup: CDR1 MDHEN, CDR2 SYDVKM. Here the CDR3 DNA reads TGTGCCAGCAAATGGGGCAGGTCGAGTCAGCCCCAGCATTTT. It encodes CASKWGRSSQPQHF.

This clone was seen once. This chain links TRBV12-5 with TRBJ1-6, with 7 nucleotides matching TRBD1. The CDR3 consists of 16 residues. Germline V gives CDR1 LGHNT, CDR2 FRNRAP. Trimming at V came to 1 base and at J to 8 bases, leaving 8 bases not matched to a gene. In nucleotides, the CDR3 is TGTGCTAGTGGTTTGGCCCGACAGGGAAGGGATTCACCCCTCCACTTT. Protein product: CASGLARQGRDSPLHF.

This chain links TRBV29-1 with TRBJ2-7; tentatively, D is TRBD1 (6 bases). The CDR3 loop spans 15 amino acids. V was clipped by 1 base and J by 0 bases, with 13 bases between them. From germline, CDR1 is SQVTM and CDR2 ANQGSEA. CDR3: CSVEAITDSSYEQYF. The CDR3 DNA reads TGCAGCGTTGAAGCCATTACGGACAGCTCCTACGAGCAGTACTTC.

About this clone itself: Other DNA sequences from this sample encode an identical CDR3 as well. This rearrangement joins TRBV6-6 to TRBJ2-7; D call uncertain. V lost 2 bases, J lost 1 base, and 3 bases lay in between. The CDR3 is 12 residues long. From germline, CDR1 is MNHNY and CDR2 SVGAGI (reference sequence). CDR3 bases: TGTGCCAGCAGTTACGATTCCTACGAGCAGTACTTC. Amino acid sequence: CASSYDSYEQYF.

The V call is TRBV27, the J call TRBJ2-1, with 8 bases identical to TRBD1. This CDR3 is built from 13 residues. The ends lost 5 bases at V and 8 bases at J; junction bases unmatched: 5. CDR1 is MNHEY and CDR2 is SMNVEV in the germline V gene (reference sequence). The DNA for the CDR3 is TGTGCCAGCAGTCCAGACAGGGGACATGAGCAGTTCTTC. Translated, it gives CASSPDRGHEQFF.

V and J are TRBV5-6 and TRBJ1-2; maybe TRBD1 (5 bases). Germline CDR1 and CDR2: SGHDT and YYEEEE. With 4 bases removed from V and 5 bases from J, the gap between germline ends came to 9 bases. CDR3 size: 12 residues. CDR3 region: CASSGAGYGYTF. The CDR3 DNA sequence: TGTGCCAGCAGCGGGGCAGGATATGGCTACACCTTC.

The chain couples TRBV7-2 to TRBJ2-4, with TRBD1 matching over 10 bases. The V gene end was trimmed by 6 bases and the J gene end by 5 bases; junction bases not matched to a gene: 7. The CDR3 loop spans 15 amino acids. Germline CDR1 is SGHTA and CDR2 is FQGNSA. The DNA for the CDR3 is TGTGCCAGCAGGTCAGCCGGGACAGGGGAAAACATTCAGTACTTC. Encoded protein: CASRSAGTGENIQYF.

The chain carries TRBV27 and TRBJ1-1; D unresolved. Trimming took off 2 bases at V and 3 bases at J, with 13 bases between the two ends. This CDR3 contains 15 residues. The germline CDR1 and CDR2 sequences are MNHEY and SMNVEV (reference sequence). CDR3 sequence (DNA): TGTGCCAGCAGTTTACTTGGCAGTGCCGACACTGAAGCTTTCTTT. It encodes CASSLLGSADTEAFF.

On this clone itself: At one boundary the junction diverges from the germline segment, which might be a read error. This chain's CDR3 is CASSFYPGQQAKNIQYF. The DNA of the CDR3 is TGTGCTAGCAGCTTTTACCCGGGACAGCAAGCCAAAAACATTCAGTACTTC. The gene calls are TRBV7-7 and TRBJ2-4, with 7 bases matching TRBD1. The germline CDR1 and CDR2 sequences are SSHAT and FNYEAQ (reference sequence). The CDR3 loop spans 17 amino acids.

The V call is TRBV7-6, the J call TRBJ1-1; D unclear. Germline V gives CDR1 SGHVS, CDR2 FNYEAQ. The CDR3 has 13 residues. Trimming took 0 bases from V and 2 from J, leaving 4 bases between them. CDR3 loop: CASSLAPNTEAFF. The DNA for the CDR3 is TGTGCCAGCAGCTTAGCGCCCAACACTGAAGCTTTCTTT.

The DNA for the CDR3 is TGTGCCAGCAGCACATGGGACTACGAGCAGTACTTC. Encoded protein: CASSTWDYEQYF. The V and J genes are TRBV2 and TRBJ2-7, with D unclear. Germline CDR1 SNHLY, CDR2 FYNNEI. CDR3 size: 12 residues. V lost 6 bases and J 3 bases, leaving 9 bases between the germline ends.

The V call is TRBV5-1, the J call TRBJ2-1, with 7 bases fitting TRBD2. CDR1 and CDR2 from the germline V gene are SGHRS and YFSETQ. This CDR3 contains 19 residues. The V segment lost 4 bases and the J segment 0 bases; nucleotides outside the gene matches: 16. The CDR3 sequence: CASSPISLAEATSYNEQFF. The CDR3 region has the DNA TGCGCCAGCAGCCCAATTTCCCTAGCGGAAGCAACCTCCTACAATGAGCAGTTCTTC.

CDR3 DNA sequence: TGTGCCAGCAGCTATCCCAGCGGGAGGGGCGGCGGGGAGCTGTTTTTT. This sequence encodes CASSYPSGRGGGELFF. This chain connects TRBV7-9 to TRBJ2-2; TRBD2 matches 10 bases. CDR1 SEHNR and CDR2 FQNEAQ come from the germline V gene (reference sequence). The V segment lost 4 bases and the J segment 7 bases; nucleotides outside the gene matches: 9. The CDR3 covers 16 residues. Full variable domain (rest looked up from reference TRBV7-9 and TRBJ2-2): DTGVSQNPRHKITKRGQNVTFRCDPISEHNRLYWYRQTLGQGPEFLTYFQNEAQLEKSRLLSDRFSAERPKGSFSTLEIQRTEQGDSAMYLCASSYPSGRGGGELFFGEGSRLTVL.

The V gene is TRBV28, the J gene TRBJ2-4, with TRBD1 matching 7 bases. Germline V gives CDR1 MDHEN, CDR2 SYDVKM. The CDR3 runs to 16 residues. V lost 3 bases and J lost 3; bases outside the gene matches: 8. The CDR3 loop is CASSLDRFRYKNIQYF. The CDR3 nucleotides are TGTGCCAGCAGTTTGGACAGGTTTAGATACAAAAACATTCAGTACTTC.

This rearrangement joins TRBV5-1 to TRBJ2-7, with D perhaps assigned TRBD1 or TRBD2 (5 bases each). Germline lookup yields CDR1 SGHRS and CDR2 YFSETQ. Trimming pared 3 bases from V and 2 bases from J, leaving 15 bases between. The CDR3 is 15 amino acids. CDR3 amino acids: CASSYRDAKTYEQYF. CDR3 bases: TGCGCCAGCAGCTACCGGGACGCAAAGACCTACGAGCAGTACTTC.

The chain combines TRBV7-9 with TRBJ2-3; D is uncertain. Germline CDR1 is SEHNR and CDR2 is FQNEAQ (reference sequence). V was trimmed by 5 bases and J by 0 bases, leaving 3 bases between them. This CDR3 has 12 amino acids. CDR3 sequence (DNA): TGTGCCAGCAGCGCAAGCACAGATACGCAGTATTTT. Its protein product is CASSASTDTQYF.

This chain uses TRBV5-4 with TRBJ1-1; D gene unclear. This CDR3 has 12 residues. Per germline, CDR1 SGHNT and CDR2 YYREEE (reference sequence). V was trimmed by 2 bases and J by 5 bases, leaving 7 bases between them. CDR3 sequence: CASSLSDTEAFF. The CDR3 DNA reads TGTGCCAGCAGCTTAAGTGATACTGAAGCTTTCTTT.

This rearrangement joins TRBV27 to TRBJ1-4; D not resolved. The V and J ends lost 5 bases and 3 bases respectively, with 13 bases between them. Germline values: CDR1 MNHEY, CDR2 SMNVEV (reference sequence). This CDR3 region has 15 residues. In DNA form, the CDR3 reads TGTGCCAGCAGTCCATTCCCGGGATCTAATGAAAAACTGTTTTTT. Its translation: CASSPFPGSNEKLFF.

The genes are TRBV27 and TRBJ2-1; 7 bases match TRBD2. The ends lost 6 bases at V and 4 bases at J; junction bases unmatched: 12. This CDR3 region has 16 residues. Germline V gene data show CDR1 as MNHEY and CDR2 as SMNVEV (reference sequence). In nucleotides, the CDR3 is TGTGCCAGCAGGTCCTACGGGACTACAAAGTACAATGAGCAGTTCTTC. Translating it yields CASRSYGTTKYNEQFF.

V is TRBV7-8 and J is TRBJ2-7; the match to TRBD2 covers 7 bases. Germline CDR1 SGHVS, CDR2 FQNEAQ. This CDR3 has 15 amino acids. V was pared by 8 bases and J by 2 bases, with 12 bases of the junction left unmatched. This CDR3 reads CASVLAEEGTYEQYF. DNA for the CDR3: TGTGCCAGCGTTCTAGCGGAAGAGGGGACCTACGAGCAGTACTTC.

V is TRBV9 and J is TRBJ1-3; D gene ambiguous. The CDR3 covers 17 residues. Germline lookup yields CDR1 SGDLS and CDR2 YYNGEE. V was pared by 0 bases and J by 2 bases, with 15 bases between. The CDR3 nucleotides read TGTGCCAGCAGCGTAGGTAACCTTTATGGGCCTGGAAACACCATATATTTT. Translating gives CASSVGNLYGPGNTIYF.